This T cell receptor (beta chain) appears in the sequencing data of a study of T cell responses to AZD1222 COVID-19 vaccine. General observations from the study: Elevations in Spike-specific TCR breadth and depth followed administration of two AZD1222 doses. Among spike-specific TCRs, nearly half reportedly target unmutated variant regions. In a largely white British group with more females than males, clonal diversity was possibly underestimated.

Data came from immunoSEQ multiplex PCR; TCRdb stores just in-frame clones and leaves some out. The table records roughly 150,000 clones, approximately 90% of them present only once. On this clone itself: What it recognizes is unknown.

This sequence was found in an adult in good health. Specimen: peripheral blood, collected on day 0 of AZD1222 vaccination.

The CDR3 loop is CASSPTHLSSYEQYF. CDR3 nucleotide sequence: TGTGCCAGCAGTCCCACCCATCTAAGCTCCTACGAGCAGTACTTC. The rearrangement joins TRBV6-5 to TRBJ2-7; D is unclear. The CDR3 runs 15 residues. Germline V gene lookup returns CDR1 MNHEY and CDR2 SVGAGI. The ends were cut back, 5 bases at V and 0 bases at J, with 14 bases in the middle.